These T cell receptor beta chains were read from a single sample in a study of CD8 T cells in Susac syndrome. MiXCR, applied by TCRdb to the immunoSEQ multiplex PCR reads, yields one record per CDR3 protein. The table includes under 200,000 distinct CDR3 sequences, approximately 95% detected once. Material: CD8+ T cells from PBMCs. These receptors all stem from a human donor with multiple sclerosis. Both conserved end residues are part of each CDR3. D genes are given only for firm matches. Rows give clone size only sometimes, using once, few, many, or a class for an expanded clone.

abundance: .; j_gene: TRBJ1-1; v_gene: TRBV12-3/TRBV12-4; d_gene: .; CDR3aa: CASSFGYPEAFF; CDR3nt: TGTGCCAGCAGTTTCGGGTACCCTGAAGCTTTCTTT
abundance: .; j_gene: TRBJ2-1; v_gene: TRBV7-9; d_gene: TRBD2; CDR3aa: CASSLVVGLAGCEQFF; CDR3nt: TGTGCCAGCAGCTTAGTAGTGGGACTAGCGGGATGCGAGCAGTTCTTC
abundance: .; j_gene: TRBJ2-5; v_gene: TRBV28; d_gene: .; CDR3aa: CASSLYSLGRETQYF; CDR3nt: TGTGCCAGCAGTTTATATTCCCTGGGGCGGGAGACCCAGTACTTC
abundance: .; j_gene: TRBJ2-5; v_gene: TRBV5-6; d_gene: .; CDR3aa: CASSPPLQGETQYF; CDR3nt: TGTGCCAGCAGCCCTCCACTTCAGGGCGAGACCCAGTACTTC
abundance: .; j_gene: TRBJ1-1; v_gene: TRBV4-2; d_gene: .; CDR3aa: CASSQPRATWDTEAFF; CDR3nt: TGTGCCAGCAGCCAGCCCCGAGCTACCTGGGACACTGAAGCTTTCTTT
abundance: .; j_gene: TRBJ2-7; v_gene: TRBV9; d_gene: TRBD2; CDR3aa: CASSVSASGGSYEQYF; CDR3nt: TGTGCCAGCAGCGTGTCGGCTAGCGGGGGCTCCTACGAGCAGTACTTC
abundance: .; j_gene: TRBJ2-1; v_gene: TRBV11-1; d_gene: TRBD2; CDR3aa: CASSLGRGGVPEQFF; CDR3nt: TGTGCCAGCAGCTTAGGACGGGGAGGGGTGCCTGAGCAGTTCTTC
abundance: .; j_gene: TRBJ1-5; v_gene: TRBV27; d_gene: TRBD1; CDR3aa: CASSPRDRANNQPQHF; CDR3nt: TGTGCCAGCAGTCCGCGGGACAGGGCTAACAATCAGCCCCAGCATTTT
abundance: .; j_gene: TRBJ2-7; v_gene: TRBV5-1; d_gene: .; CDR3aa: CASSLVGTEFGAYEQYF; CDR3nt: TGCGCCAGCAGCTTGGTGGGGACCGAGTTTGGAGCCTACGAGCAGTACTTC
abundance: .; j_gene: TRBJ2-1; v_gene: TRBV4-1; d_gene: .; CDR3aa: CASSDSARDRGFF; CDR3nt: TGCGCCAGCAGCGACTCGGCACGGGACCGGGGGTTCTTC
abundance: .; j_gene: TRBJ2-7; v_gene: TRBV5-4; d_gene: TRBD1; CDR3aa: CASSFSVPGQGDYEQYF; CDR3nt: TGTGCCAGCAGCTTTAGTGTTCCGGGACAGGGGGACTACGAGCAGTACTTC
abundance: .; j_gene: TRBJ2-3; v_gene: TRBV4-1; d_gene: TRBD2; CDR3aa: CASSHVTSGRLDTQYF; CDR3nt: TGCGCCAGCAGCCATGTGACTAGCGGGAGGTTGGATACGCAGTATTTT
abundance: .; j_gene: TRBJ2-7; v_gene: TRBV30; d_gene: .; CDR3aa: CAWSVMADYEQYF; CDR3nt: TGTGCCTGGAGTGTTATGGCGGACTACGAGCAGTACTTC
abundance: .; j_gene: TRBJ2-1; v_gene: TRBV7-9; d_gene: .; CDR3aa: CASSLDSNEQFF; CDR3nt: TGTGCCAGCAGCCTCGACAGCAATGAGCAGTTCTTC
abundance: .; j_gene: TRBJ2-1; v_gene: TRBV28; d_gene: .; CDR3aa: CASSPPASQQTYNEQFF; CDR3nt: TGTGCCAGCAGTCCCCCCGCTTCCCAACAGACCTACAATGAGCAGTTCTTC
abundance: .; j_gene: TRBJ1-1; v_gene: TRBV18; d_gene: .; CDR3aa: CASSPTGPEAFF; CDR3nt: TGTGCCAGCTCACCAACAGGACCTGAAGCTTTCTTT
abundance: .; j_gene: TRBJ2-3; v_gene: TRBV7-9; d_gene: TRBD1; CDR3aa: CASRRYRGQSGTDTQYF; CDR3nt: TGTGCCAGCAGGCGGTACAGGGGGCAATCCGGCACAGATACGCAGTATTTT
abundance: .; j_gene: TRBJ1-5; v_gene: TRBV30; d_gene: TRBD1; CDR3aa: CAWSVGTGPSQPQHF; CDR3nt: TGTGCCTGGAGTGTTGGGACAGGGCCGAGTCAGCCCCAGCATTTT
abundance: .; j_gene: TRBJ2-5; v_gene: TRBV24-1; d_gene: .; CDR3aa: CATSDPARDLQETQYF; CDR3nt: TGTGCCACCAGTGATCCGGCCCGGGACCTCCAAGAGACCCAGTACTTC
abundance: .; j_gene: TRBJ2-2; v_gene: TRBV7-9; d_gene: .; CDR3aa: CASSPRSSSNTGELFF; CDR3nt: TGTGCCAGCAGCCCCCGCTCGTCCTCGAACACCGGGGAGCTGTTTTTT
abundance: once; j_gene: TRBJ2-5; v_gene: TRBV4-1; d_gene: TRBD1; CDR3aa: CASSMTSGTGIGETQYF; CDR3nt: TGCGCCAGCAGCATGACTTCCGGGACAGGGATCGGAGAGACCCAGTACTTC
abundance: .; j_gene: TRBJ1-2; v_gene: TRBV25-1; d_gene: .; CDR3aa: CASSYSDDGYTF; CDR3nt: TGTGCCAGCAGCTACTCGGATGATGGCTACACCTTC